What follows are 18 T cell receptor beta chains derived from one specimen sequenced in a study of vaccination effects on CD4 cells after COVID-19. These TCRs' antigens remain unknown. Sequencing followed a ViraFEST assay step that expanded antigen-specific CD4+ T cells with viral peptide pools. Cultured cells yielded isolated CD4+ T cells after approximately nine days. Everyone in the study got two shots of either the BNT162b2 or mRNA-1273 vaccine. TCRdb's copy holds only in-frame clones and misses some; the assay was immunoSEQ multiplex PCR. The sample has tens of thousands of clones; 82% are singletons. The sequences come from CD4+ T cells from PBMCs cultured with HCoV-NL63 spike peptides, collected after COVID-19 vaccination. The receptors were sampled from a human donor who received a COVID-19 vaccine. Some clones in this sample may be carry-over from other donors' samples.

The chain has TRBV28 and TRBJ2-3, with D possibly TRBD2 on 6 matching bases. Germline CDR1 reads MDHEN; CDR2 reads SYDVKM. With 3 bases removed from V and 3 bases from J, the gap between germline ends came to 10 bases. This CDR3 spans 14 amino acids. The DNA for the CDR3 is TGTGCCAGCAGTTTCGGAGGGTGGACAGATACGCAGTATTTT. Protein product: CASSFGGWTDTQYF.

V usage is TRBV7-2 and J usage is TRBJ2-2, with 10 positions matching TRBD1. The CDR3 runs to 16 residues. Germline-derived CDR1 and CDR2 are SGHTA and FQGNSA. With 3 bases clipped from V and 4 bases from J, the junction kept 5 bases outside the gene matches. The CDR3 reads CASSLVGQGVTGELFF. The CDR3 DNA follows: TGTGCCAGCAGCTTGGTAGGACAGGGGGTCACCGGGGAGCTGTTTTTT.

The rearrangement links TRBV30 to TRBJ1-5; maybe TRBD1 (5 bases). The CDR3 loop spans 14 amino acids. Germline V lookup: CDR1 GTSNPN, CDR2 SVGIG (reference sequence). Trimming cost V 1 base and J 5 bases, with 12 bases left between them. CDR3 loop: CAWSAGNIDQPQHF. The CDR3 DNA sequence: TGTGCCTGGAGTGCAGGGAATATCGATCAGCCCCAGCATTTT. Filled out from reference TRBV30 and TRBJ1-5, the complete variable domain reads SQTIHQWPATLVQPVGSPLSLECTVEGTSNPNLYWYRQAAGRGLQLLFYSVGIGQISSEVPQNLSASRPQDRQFILSSKKLLLSDSGFYLCAWSAGNIDQPQHFGDGTRLSIL.

CDR3 amino acids: CASSLVALGFGTEAFF. Here the CDR3 DNA reads TGTGCCAGCAGTTTAGTAGCTTTGGGGTTTGGCACTGAAGCTTTCTTT. The J gene is TRBJ1-1, the V gene TRBV6-5; D remains ambiguous. The CDR3 has 16 residues. Looked up from germline, CDR1 is MNHEY and CDR2 is SVGAGI. The V gene lost 4 bases and the J gene lost 4 bases, with 19 bases spanning the gap.

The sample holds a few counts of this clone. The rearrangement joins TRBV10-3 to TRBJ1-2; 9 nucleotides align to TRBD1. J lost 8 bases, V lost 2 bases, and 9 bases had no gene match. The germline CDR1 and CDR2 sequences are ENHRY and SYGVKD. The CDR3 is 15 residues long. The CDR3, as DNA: TGTGCCATCAGTGAGACAGGGGGCAACATCCAAGGCTACACCTTC. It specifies CAISETGGNIQGYTF.

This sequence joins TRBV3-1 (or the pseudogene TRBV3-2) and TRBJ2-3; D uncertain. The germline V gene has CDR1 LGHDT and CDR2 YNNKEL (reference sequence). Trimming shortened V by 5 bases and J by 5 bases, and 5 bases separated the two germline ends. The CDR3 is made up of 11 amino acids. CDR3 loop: CASSMGDTQYF. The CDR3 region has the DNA TGTGCCAGCAGCATGGGAGATACGCAGTATTTT.

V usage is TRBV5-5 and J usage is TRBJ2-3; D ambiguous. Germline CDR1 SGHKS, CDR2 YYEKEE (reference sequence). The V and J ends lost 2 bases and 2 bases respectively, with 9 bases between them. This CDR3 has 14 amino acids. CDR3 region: CASSFIRNTDTQYF. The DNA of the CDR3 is TGTGCCAGCAGCTTTATCCGGAACACAGATACGCAGTATTTT.

For the CDR3, the DNA is TGTGCCAGTCTACCGGGGGCCTCATACACCGGGGAGCTGTTTTTT. Translating gives CASLPGASYTGELFF. This chain links TRBV19 with TRBJ2-2; D might be TRBD1 or TRBD2, each matching 6 bases. Between the trimmed V and J ends, which lost 8 bases and 3 bases, there was a span of 16 bases. Germline V gene lookup returns CDR1 LNHDA and CDR2 SQIVND (reference sequence). This CDR3 contains 15 residues.

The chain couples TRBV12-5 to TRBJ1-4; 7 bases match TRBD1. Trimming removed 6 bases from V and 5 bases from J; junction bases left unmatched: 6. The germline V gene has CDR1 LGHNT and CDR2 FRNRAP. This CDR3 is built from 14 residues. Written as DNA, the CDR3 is TGTGCTAGTGGCCAGGGACAGCCGAATGAAAAACTGTTTTTT. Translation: CASGQGQPNEKLFF.

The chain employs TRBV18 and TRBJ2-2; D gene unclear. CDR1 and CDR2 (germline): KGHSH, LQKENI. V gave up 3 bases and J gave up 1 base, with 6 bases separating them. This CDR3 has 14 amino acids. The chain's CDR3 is CASSPVQNTGELFF. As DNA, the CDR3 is TGTGCCAGCTCACCGGTCCAGAACACCGGGGAGCTGTTTTTT.

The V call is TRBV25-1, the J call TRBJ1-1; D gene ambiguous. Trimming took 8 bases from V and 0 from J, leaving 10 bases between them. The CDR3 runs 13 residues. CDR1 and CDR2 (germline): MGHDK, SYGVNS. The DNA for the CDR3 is TGTGCCAGCCGAGACCGATTGAACACTGAAGCTTTCTTT. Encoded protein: CASRDRLNTEAFF. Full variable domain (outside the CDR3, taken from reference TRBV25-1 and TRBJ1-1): EADIYQTPRYLVIGTGKKITLECSQTMGHDKMYWYQQDPGMELHLIHYSYGVNSTEKGDLSSESTVSRIRTEHFPLTLESARPSHTSQYLCASRDRLNTEAFFGQGTRLTVV.

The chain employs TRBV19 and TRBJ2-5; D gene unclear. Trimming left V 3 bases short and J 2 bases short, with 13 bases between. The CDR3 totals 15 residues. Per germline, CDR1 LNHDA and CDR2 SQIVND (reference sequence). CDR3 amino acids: CASSMGPGRQETQYF. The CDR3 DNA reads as TGTGCCAGTAGTATGGGTCCCGGGCGGCAAGAGACCCAGTACTTC.

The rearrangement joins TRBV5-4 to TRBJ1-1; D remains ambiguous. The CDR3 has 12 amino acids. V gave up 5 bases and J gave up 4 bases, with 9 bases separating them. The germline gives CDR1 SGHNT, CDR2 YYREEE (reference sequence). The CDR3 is CASSPGFTEAFF. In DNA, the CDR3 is TGTGCCAGCAGTCCGGGGTTCACTGAAGCTTTCTTT.

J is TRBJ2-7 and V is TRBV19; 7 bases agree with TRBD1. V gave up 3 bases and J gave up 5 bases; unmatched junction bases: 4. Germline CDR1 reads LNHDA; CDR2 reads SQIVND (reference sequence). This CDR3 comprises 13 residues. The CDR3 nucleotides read TGTGCCAGTAGTATTAATACAGGGGACGAGCAGTACGTC. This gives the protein CASSINTGDEQYV.

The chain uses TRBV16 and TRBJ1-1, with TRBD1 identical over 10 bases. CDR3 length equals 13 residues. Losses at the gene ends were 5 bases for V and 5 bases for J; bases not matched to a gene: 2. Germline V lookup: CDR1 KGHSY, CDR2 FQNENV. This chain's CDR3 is CASSGQGVTEAFF. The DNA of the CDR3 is TGTGCCAGCAGCGGACAGGGGGTAACTGAAGCTTTCTTT.

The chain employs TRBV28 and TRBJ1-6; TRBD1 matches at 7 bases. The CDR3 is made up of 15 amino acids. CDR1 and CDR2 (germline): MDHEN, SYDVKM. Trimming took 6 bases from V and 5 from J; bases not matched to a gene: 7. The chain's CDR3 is CASSPRQGNNSPLHF. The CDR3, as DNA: TGTGCCAGCAGCCCTCGACAGGGAAATAATTCACCCCTCCACTTT.

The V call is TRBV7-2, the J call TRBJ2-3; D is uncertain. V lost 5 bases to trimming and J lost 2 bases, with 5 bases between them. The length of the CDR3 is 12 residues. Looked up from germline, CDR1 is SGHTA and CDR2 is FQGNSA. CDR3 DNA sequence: TGTGCCAGCAGCCCCACCACAGATACGCAGTATTTT. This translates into CASSPTTDTQYF. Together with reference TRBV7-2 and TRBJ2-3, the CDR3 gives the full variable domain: GAGVSQSPSNKVTEKGKDVELRCDPISGHTALYWYRQSLGQGLEFLIYFQGNSAPDKSGLPSDRFSAERTGGSVSTLTIQRTQQEDSAVYLCASSPTTDTQYFGPGTRLTVL.

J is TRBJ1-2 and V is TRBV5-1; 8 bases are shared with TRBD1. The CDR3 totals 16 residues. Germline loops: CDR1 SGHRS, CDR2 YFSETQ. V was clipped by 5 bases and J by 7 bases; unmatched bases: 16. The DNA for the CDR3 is TGCGCCAGCAGTCTCGGGGGAGGACAGGGAAGGGCTGGCTACACCTTC. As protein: CASSLGGGQGRAGYTF. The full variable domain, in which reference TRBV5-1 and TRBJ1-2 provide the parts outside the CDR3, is KAGVTQTPRYLIKTRGQQVTLSCSPISGHRSVSWYQQTPGQGLQFLFEYFSETQRNKGNFPGRFSGRQFSNSRSEMNVSTLELGDSALYLCASSLGGGQGRAGYTFGSGTRLTVV.